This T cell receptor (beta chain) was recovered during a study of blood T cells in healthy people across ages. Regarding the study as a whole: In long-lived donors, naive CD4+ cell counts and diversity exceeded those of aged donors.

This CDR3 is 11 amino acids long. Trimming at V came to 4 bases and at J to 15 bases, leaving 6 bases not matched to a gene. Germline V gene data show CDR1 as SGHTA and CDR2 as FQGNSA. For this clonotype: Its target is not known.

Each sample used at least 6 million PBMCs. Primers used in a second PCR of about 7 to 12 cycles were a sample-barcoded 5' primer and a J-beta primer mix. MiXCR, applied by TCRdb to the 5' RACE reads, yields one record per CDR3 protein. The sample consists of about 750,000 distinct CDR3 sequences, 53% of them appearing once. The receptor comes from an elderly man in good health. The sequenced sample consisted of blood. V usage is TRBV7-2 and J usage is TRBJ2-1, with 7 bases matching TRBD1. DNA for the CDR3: TGTGCCAGCAGCTCTGGGGACAGACGGTTCTTC. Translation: CASSSGDRRFF.